This TCR beta chain came from a study of PD-L1 blockade in urothelial cancer. Study at large: About 90% of the 29 patients were males with bladder-origin urothelial cancer. Of prior chemotherapy regimens, patients had received between 0 and 3.

Time point indicated: pretreatment peripheral blood. The CDR3 runs to 15 residues. CDR1 and CDR2 from the germline V gene are SEHNR and FQNEAQ (reference sequence). This table comes from immunoSEQ multiplex PCR, and its TCRdb copy is limited to in-frame clones, with some not included. The sample lists more than 35,000 clones, roughly 90% seen once, with about 11% in the top ten. V usage is TRBV7-9 and J usage is TRBJ1-3, with 9 nucleotides matching TRBD1. The receptor was isolated from a woman aged 60 to 75 with urothelial cancer. The material was PBMCs, obtained around atezolizumab (anti-PD-L1) treatment. The CDR3 region has the DNA TGTGCTAATACCGTCGGGACAGGGACTGGAAACACCATATATTTT. Translation: CANTVGTGTGNTIYF.